This TCR beta chain came from a study of shared clonotypes between healthy human individuals. Findings and limits, study-wide: In general, naive subsets displayed greater estimated richness than memory subsets did.

Each cell subset's genomic DNA was divided evenly among several immunoSEQ plates. Original data processing: There were no quality scores in the junction-only immunoSEQ sequences, so filtering differed. The method was immunoSEQ multiplex PCR; TCRdb's version includes in-frame clones alone and lacks a portion of them. The V and J calls and clone size are taken from that table; D and trimming were inferred from the DNA. The table shows 2 million or so clones, with 85% to 95% occurring only once. With regard to this clone: The antigen is undetermined.

Trimming pared 9 bases from V and 0 bases from J, leaving 20 bases between. CDR1 MNHEY and CDR2 SMNVEV come from the germline V gene (reference sequence). This CDR3 spans 17 amino acids. This rearrangement joins TRBV27 to TRBJ2-2, with D hard to call. The receptor comes from a man aged 18 to 35 in good health. Material for sequencing was naive CD4+ T cells sorted from blood. Subset: CD45RA+ positively selected. DNA of the CDR3: TGTGCCAGTTCCTCGTCCGGGCAGGTCGCGAACACCGGGGAGCTGTTTTTT. Translated: CASSSSGQVANTGELFF.